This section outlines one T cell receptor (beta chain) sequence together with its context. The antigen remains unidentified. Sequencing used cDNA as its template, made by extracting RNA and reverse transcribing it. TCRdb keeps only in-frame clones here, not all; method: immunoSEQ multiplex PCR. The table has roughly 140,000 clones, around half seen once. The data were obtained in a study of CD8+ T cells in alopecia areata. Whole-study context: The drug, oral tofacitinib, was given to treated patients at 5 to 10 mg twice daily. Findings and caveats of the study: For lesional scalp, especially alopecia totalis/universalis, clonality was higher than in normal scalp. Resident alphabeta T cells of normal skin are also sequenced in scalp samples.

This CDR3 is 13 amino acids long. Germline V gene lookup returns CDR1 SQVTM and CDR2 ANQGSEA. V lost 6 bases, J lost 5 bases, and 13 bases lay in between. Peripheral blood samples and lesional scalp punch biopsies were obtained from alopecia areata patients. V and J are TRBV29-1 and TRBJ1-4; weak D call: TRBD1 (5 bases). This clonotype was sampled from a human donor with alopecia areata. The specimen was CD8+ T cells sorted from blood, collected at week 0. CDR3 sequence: CSVITGSNEKLFF. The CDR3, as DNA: TGCAGCGTGATCACAGGAAGCAATGAAAAACTGTTTTTT. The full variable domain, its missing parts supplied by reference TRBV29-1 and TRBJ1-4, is SAVISQKPSRDICQRGTSLTIQCQVDSQVTMMFWYRQQPGQSLTLIATANQGSEATYESGFVIDKFPISRPNLTFSTLTVSNMSPEDSSIYLCSVITGSNEKLFFGSGTQLSVL.